Detailed here is one TCR beta chain. TCRdb's table, derived via immunoSEQ multiplex PCR, lists solely in-frame clones and lacks some. The sample includes 40,000 or so clones, roughly 85% of them seen just once. This record comes from a study of blood T cell repertoires in COVID-19. Germline values: CDR1 MDHEN, CDR2 SYDVKM. V was clipped by 4 bases and J by 6 bases; unmatched bases: 22. This CDR3 contains 20 residues. The TCR was taken from a woman in her 70s in a cohort sampled during active COVID-19. The specimen was peripheral blood. The rearrangement uses TRBV28 and TRBJ2-2, with 8 bases identical to TRBD1. The CDR3 coding sequence is TGTGCCAGCAGTTCCCCCGGGACAGGTCATTCTACGGGTATCGCCGGGGAGCTGTTTTTT. Its protein is CASSSPGTGHSTGIAGELFF.